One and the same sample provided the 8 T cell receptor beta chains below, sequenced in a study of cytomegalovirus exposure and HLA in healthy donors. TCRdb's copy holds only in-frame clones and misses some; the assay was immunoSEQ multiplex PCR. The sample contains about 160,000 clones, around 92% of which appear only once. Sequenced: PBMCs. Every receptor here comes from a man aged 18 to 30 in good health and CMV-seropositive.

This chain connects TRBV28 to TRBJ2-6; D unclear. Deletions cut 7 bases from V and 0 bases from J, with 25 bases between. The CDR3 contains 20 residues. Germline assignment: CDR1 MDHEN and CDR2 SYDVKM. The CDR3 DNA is TGTGCCAGCACCTCTTTAAAACAGCAAATAACGTCCTCTGGGGCCAACGTCCTGACTTTC. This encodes CASTSLKQQITSSGANVLTF.

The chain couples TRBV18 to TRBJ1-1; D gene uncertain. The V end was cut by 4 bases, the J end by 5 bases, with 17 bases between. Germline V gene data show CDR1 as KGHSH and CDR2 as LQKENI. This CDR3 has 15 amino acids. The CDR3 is CASSQARDWGTEAFF. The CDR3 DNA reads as TGTGCCAGCTCACAGGCTCGGGATTGGGGAACTGAAGCTTTCTTT.

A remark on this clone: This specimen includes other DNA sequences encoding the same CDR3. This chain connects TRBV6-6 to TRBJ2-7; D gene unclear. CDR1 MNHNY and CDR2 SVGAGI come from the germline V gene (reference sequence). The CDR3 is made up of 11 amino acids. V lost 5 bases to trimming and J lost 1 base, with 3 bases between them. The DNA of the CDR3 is TGTGCCAGCAGTCCTTCCTACGAGCAGTACTTC. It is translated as CASSPSYEQYF.

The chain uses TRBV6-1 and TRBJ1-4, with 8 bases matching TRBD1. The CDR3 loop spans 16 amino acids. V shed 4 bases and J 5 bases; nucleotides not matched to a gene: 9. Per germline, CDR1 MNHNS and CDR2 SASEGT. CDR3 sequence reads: CASSGTDRAENEKLFF. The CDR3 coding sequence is TGTGCCAGCAGTGGAACGGACAGGGCTGAAAATGAAAAACTGTTTTTT.

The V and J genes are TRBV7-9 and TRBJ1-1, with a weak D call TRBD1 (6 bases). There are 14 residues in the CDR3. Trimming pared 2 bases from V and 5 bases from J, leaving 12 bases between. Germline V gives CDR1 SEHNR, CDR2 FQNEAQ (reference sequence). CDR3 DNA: TGTGCCAGCAGCTTATCAGGGGCGCGGACTGAAGCTTTCTTT. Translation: CASSLSGARTEAFF. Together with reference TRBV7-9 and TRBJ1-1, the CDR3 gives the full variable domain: DTGVSQNPRHKITKRGQNVTFRCDPISEHNRLYWYRQTLGQGPEFLTYFQNEAQLEKSRLLSDRFSAERPKGSFSTLEIQRTEQGDSAMYLCASSLSGARTEAFFGQGTRLTVV.

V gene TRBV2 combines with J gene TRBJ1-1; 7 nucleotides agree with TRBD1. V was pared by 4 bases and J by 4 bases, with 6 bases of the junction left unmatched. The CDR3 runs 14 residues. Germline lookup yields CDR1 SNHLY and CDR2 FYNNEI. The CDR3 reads CASSGDRVGTEAFF. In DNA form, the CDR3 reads TGTGCCAGCAGTGGAGACAGGGTGGGCACTGAAGCTTTCTTT.

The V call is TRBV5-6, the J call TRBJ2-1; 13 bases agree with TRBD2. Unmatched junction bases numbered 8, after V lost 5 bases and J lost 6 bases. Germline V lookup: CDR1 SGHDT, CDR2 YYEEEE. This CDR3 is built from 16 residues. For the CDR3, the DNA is TGTGCCAGCAGACTCGGACTAGCGGGAGAGATCAATGAGCAGTTCTTC. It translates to CASRLGLAGEINEQFF.

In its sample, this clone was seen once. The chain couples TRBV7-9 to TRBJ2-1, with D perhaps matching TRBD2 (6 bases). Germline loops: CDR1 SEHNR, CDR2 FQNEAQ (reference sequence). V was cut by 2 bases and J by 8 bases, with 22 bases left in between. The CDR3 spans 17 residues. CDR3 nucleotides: TGTGCCAGCAGCTTAATACGCGGGAACGGCCCTCACGATGAGCAGTTCTTC. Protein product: CASSLIRGNGPHDEQFF.